Presented here are 8 T cell receptor beta chains from one specimen sequenced in a study of cytomegalovirus exposure and HLA in healthy donors. The study ran its PCR with 60 Vbeta and 13 Jbeta primers. The data were produced by immunoSEQ multiplex PCR, yet TCRdb's version contains in-frame clones alone and is incomplete. Its clone listing holds 50,000 to 70,000 clones. Sequenced material: PBMCs. The receptors originated from a woman aged 18-29 years in good health and CMV-seronegative.

As for this clone: At one of its ends the junction is not consistent with the germline gene, which may arise from a read error. The chain employs TRBV6-1 and TRBJ1-4; D not certain. The CDR3 runs to 15 residues. Germline CDR1 is MNHNS and CDR2 is SASEGT. CDR3 sequence (DNA): TGTGCCAGCAGTGAATTTGTGGAGGGTAATGAAAGACTGTTTTTT. This encodes CASSEFVEGNERLFF.

The chain joins TRBV7-9 to TRBJ1-2; 7 bases align to TRBD1. The CDR3 spans 14 residues. CDR1 SEHNR and CDR2 FQNEAQ come from the germline V gene (reference sequence). V gave up 6 bases and J gave up 1 base; unmatched junction bases: 5. CDR3 region: CASRTGTVNYGYTF. The CDR3 nucleotides are TGTGCCAGCAGGACCGGGACAGTTAACTATGGCTACACCTTC.

The genes are TRBV9 and TRBJ1-1; D gene uncertain. The CDR3 is made up of 14 amino acids. Trimming left V 3 bases short and J 1 base short, with 10 bases between. Per germline, CDR1 SGDLS and CDR2 YYNGEE. Here the CDR3 reads CASSALDRNTEAFF. In nucleotides, the CDR3 is TGTGCCAGCAGCGCCCTAGACCGGAACACTGAAGCTTTCTTT. Drawing the rest from reference TRBV9 and TRBJ1-1, the complete variable domain is DSGVTQTPKHLITATGQRVTLRCSPRSGDLSVYWYQQSLDQGLQFLIQYYNGEERAKGNILERFSAQQFPDLHSELNLSSLELGDSALYFCASSALDRNTEAFFGQGTRLTVV.

The CDR3 sequence: CATSKAGDSYNEQFF. In nucleotides, the CDR3 is TGTGCCACCAGCAAAGCGGGAGATTCCTACAATGAGCAGTTCTTC. This chain connects TRBV15 to TRBJ2-1; 8 nucleotides match TRBD2. CDR3 length: 15 residues. With V trimmed by 4 bases and J by 1 base, 3 bases remained unmatched. Germline loops: CDR1 LNHNV, CDR2 YYDKDF (reference sequence).

The CDR3 bases are TGTGCCAGCTCACCAACGGGACAGGGAATCGACTCACCCCTCCACTTT. As protein: CASSPTGQGIDSPLHF. This sequence joins TRBV18 and TRBJ1-6; 9 bases align to TRBD1. Germline V gene lookup returns CDR1 KGHSH and CDR2 LQKENI. V lost 2 bases to trimming and J lost 10 bases; unmatched junction nucleotides: 9. The CDR3 extends over 16 amino acids.

The rearrangement joins TRBV5-1 to TRBJ1-1; tentative D call: TRBD1 (5 bases). The CDR3 runs to 13 residues. Between the trimmed V and J ends, which lost 0 bases and 7 bases, there was a span of 10 bases. CDR1 SGHRS and CDR2 YFSETQ come from the germline V gene. This chain's CDR3 is CASSLGQGNEAFF. The DNA for the CDR3 is TGCGCCAGCAGCTTGGGTCAGGGTAATGAAGCTTTCTTT.

This chain's CDR3 is CASSAPLAGAADNEQFF. Written as DNA, the CDR3 is TGTGCCAGCAGCGCTCCCCTAGCGGGGGCCGCCGACAATGAGCAGTTCTTC. V and J are TRBV9 and TRBJ2-1; 10 nucleotides align to TRBD2. Germline lookup yields CDR1 SGDLS and CDR2 YYNGEE. V shed 3 bases, J shed 5 bases, and the junction held 11 bases outside the gene matches. The CDR3 is 17 amino acids.

V usage is TRBV5-1 and J usage is TRBJ2-7; 7 bases map to TRBD1. J lost 1 base, V lost 5 bases, and 9 bases had no gene match. Germline CDR1 and CDR2: SGHRS and YFSETQ. The CDR3 length is 15 residues. CDR3 loop: CASSTEPGQSYEQYF. CDR3 DNA sequence: TGCGCCAGCAGTACTGAACCGGGACAGTCCTACGAGCAGTACTTC.